The source of this TCR beta chain is a study of T cell changes during pregnancy in multiple sclerosis. The CDR3 is 16 amino acids. Germline V CDR1 and CDR2: SGHTA, FQGNSA. The ends were cut back, 1 base at V and 0 bases at J, with 12 bases in the middle. Here immunoSEQ multiplex PCR was the method, and the copy in TCRdb shows in-frame clones only, minus some. Here the sample spans around 41,000 clones, around nine tenths being singletons. The rearrangement uses TRBV7-2 and TRBJ1-1; D is perhaps TRBD1 (5 bases). The source of this sequence is a female donor in good health, enrolled as a control in a pregnancy study. This specimen consisted of CD4+ T cells from peripheral blood mononuclear cells, obtained in the third trimester of pregnancy. In DNA, the CDR3 is TGTGCCAGCAGCTTAGTGGAGGGGAAAATGAACACTGAAGCTTTCTTT. This translates into CASSLVEGKMNTEAFF.